This T cell receptor beta chain comes out of a study of post-analysis software for immune sequencing data. General study results and limits: People with multiple sclerosis had a significantly lower normalized Chao1 diversity than controls did.

Prepared libraries of TCR beta cDNA carried unique molecular identifiers. TCRdb itself ran the PCR reads through MiXCR, one entry per CDR3 protein. Of 600,000 to 700,000 distinct CDR3 sequences in the sample, 59% were seen once. This clonotype has only one observation. Its specificity is not known. The sequence was collected from a girl aged 2-10 years with multiple sclerosis. Material: blood.

The CDR3 here is CASSLPVFGSYNEQFF. The CDR3 nucleotides read TGTGCCAGCAGCTTACCGGTTTTCGGCTCCTACAATGAGCAGTTCTTC. This chain joins TRBV7-9 and TRBJ2-1; no clear D gene. Trimming left V 2 bases short and J 0 bases short, with 11 bases between. The germline V gene encodes CDR1 SEHNR and CDR2 FQNEAQ (reference sequence). The length of the CDR3 is 16 residues. Full variable domain (remainder filled in from reference TRBV7-9 and TRBJ2-1): DTGVSQNPRHKITKRGQNVTFRCDPISEHNRLYWYRQTLGQGPEFLTYFQNEAQLEKSRLLSDRFSAERPKGSFSTLEIQRTEQGDSAMYLCASSLPVFGSYNEQFFGPGTRLTVL.